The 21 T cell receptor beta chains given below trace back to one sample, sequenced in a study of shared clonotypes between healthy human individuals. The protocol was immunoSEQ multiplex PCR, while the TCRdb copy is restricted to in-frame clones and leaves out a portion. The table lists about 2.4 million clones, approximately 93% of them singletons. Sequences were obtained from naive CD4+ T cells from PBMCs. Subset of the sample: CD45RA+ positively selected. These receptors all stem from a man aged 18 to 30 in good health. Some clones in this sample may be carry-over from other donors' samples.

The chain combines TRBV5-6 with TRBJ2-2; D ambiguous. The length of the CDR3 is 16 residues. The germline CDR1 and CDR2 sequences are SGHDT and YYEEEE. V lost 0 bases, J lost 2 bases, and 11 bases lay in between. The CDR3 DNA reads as TGTGCCAGCAGCTTGGCCGGAACACCAAACACCGGGGAGCTGTTTTTT. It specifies CASSLAGTPNTGELFF.

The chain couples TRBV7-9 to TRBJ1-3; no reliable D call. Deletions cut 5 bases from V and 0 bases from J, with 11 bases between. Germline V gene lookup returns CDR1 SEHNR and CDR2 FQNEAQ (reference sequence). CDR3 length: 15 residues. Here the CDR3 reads CASSPNGVSGNTIYF. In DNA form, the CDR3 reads TGTGCCAGCAGCCCCAACGGGGTCTCTGGAAACACCATATATTTT.

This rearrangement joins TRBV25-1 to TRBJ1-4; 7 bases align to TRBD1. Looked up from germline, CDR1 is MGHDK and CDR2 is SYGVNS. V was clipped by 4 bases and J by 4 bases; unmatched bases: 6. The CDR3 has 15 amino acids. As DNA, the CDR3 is TGTGCCAGCAGTGCTTGGGGACAGTTTAATGAAAAACTGTTTTTT. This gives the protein CASSAWGQFNEKLFF. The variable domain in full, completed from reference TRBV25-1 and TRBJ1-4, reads EADIYQTPRYLVIGTGKKITLECSQTMGHDKMYWYQQDPGMELHLIHYSYGVNSTEKGDLSSESTVSRIRTEHFPLTLESARPSHTSQYLCASSAWGQFNEKLFFGSGTQLSVL.

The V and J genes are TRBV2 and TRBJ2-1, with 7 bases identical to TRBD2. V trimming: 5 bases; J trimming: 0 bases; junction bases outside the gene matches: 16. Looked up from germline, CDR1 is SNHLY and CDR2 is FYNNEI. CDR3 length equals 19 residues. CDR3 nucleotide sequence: TGTGCCAGCAGTACCCCCGGCACTAGCGCGAAGGGCTCCTACAATGAGCAGTTCTTC. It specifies CASSTPGTSAKGSYNEQFF.

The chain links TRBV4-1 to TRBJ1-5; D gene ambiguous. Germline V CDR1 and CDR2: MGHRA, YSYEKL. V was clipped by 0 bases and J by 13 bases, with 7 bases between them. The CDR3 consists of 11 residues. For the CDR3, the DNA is TGCGCCAGCAGCCAAGAAGGCAGTCAGCATTTT. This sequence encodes CASSQEGSQHF.

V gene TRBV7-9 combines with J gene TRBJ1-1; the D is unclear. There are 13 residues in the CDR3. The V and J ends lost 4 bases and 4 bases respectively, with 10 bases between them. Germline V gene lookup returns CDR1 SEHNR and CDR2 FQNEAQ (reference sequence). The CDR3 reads CASSSQVGTEAFF. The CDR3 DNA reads TGTGCCAGCAGCTCGCAGGTGGGCACTGAAGCTTTCTTT.

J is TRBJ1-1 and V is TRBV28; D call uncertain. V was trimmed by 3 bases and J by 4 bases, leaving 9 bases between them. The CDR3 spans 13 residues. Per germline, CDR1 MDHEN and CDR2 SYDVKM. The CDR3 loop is CASSFRRRTEAFF. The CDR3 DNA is TGTGCCAGCAGTTTTCGGCGTCGCACTGAAGCTTTCTTT.

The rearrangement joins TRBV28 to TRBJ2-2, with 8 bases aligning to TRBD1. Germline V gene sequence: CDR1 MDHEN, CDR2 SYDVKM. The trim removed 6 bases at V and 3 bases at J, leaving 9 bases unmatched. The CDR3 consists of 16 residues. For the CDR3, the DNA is TGTGCCAGCAGCATCTCCGGGACAGGATACACCGGGGAGCTGTTTTTT. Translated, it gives CASSISGTGYTGELFF.

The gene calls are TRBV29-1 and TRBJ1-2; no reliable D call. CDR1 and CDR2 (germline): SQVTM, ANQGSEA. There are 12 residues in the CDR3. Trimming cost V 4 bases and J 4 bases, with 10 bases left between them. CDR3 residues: CSVGEAFYGYTF. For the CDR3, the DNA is TGCAGCGTTGGTGAAGCGTTCTATGGCTACACCTTC.

Here the CDR3 reads CASRTISKNIQYF. CDR3 sequence (DNA): TGTGCCAGCCGGACTATTTCCAAAAACATTCAGTACTTC. V is TRBV28 and J is TRBJ2-4; D is possibly TRBD2 (6 bases). Germline V gene lookup returns CDR1 MDHEN and CDR2 SYDVKM. This CDR3 has 13 amino acids. V was shortened by 8 bases and J by 2 bases, with 10 bases between the two germline ends.

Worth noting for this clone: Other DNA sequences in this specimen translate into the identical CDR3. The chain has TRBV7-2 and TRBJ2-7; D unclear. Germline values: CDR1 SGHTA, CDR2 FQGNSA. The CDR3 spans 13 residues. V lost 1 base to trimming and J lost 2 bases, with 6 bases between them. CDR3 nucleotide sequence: TGTGCCAGCAGCTTAGGAGCCCCCTACGAGCAGTACTTC. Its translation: CASSLGAPYEQYF.

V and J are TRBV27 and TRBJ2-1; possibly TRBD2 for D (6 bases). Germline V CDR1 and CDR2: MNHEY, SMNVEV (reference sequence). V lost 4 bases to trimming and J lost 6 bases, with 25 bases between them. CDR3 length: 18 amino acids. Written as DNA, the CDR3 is TGTGCCAGCAGTTCCCGGAGATTGGAGGGCCAAGGGTCCAATGAGCAGTTCTTC. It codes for CASSSRRLEGQGSNEQFF.

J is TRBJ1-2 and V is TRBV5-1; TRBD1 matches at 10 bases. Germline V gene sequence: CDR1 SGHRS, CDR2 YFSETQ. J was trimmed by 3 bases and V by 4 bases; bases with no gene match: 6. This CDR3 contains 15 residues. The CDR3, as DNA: TGCGCCAGCAGCCCCGGGACAGGGGTGGACTATGGCTACACCTTC. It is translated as CASSPGTGVDYGYTF.

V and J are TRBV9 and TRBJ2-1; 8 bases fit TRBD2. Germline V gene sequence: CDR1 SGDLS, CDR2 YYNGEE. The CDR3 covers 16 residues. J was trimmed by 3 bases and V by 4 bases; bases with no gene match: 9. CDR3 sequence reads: CASSPPGGRHYNEQFF. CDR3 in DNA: TGTGCCAGCAGCCCCCCTGGCGGGAGGCACTACAATGAGCAGTTCTTC.

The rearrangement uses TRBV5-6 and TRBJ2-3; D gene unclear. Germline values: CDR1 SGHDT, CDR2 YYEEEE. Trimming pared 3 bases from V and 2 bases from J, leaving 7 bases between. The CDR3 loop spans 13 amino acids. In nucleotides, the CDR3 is TGTGCCAGCAGCTGGACCGCCACAGATACGCAGTATTTT. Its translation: CASSWTATDTQYF.

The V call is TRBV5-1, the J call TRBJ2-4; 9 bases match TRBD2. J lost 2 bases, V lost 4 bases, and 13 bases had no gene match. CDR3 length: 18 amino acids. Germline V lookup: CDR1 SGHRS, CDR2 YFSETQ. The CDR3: CASSPSGSGRTTKNIQYF. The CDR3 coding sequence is TGCGCCAGCAGCCCCTCGGGTAGCGGGAGAACTACCAAAAACATTCAGTACTTC.

For the CDR3, the DNA is TGTGCCAGCAGCTTGCTTTTCCAGGGGGCATCGGGAAACACCATATATTTT. As protein: CASSLLFQGASGNTIYF. V usage is TRBV5-5 and J usage is TRBJ1-3; 8 nucleotides align to TRBD1. The CDR3 loop spans 17 amino acids. V shed 1 base and J 4 bases; nucleotides not matched to a gene: 10. CDR1 and CDR2 from the germline V gene are SGHKS and YYEKEE (reference sequence).

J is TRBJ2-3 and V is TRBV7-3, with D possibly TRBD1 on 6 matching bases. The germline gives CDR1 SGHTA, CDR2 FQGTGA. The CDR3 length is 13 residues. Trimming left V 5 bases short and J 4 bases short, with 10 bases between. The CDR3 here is CASSTDRSDTQYF. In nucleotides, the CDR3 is TGTGCCAGCAGCACGGACAGATCAGATACGCAGTATTTT.

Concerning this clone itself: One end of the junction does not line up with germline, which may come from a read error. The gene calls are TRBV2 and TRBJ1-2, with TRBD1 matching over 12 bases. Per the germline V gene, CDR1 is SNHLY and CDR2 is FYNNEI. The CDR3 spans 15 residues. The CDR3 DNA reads TGTGCCAGCAGGGAAGGGACAGGGGGCTGGTATGGCTACACCTTC. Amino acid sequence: CASREGTGGWYGYTF.

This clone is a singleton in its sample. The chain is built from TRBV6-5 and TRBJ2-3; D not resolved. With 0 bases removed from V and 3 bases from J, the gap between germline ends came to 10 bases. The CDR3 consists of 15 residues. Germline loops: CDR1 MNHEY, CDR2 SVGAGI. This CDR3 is CASSYSPIRTDTQYF. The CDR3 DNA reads TGTGCCAGCAGTTACTCGCCCATCCGGACAGATACGCAGTATTTT.

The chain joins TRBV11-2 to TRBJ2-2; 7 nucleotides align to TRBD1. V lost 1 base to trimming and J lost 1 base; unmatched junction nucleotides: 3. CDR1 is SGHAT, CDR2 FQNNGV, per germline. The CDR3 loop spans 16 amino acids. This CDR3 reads CASSLGRQGNTGELFF. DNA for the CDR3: TGTGCCAGCAGCTTAGGGCGACAGGGGAACACCGGGGAGCTGTTTTTT.